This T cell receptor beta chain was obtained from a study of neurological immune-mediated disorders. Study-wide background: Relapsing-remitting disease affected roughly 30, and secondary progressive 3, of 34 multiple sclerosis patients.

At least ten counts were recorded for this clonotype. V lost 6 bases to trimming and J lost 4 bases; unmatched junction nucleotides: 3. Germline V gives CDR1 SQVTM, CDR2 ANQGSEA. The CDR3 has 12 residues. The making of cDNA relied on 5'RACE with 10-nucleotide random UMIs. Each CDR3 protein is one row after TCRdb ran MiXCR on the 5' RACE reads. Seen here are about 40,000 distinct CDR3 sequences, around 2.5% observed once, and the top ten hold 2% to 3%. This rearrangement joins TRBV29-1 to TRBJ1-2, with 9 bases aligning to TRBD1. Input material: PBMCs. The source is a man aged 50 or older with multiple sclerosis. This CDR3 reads CSVTGGGYGYTF. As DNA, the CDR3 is TGCAGCGTGACAGGGGGAGGCTATGGCTACACCTTC.